Given below is one TCR beta chain in context. The authors negatively isolated CD8+ and CD4+ T cells and FACS-enriched TEMRA cells. The source of the sample is a study of CD8 T cells in Susac syndrome. It was with random hexamers that roughly 0.45 to 1 ug RNA was reverse transcribed. TCR beta CDR3 was amplified by immunoSEQ multiplex PCR. This amplification extended across 54 Vbeta and 13 Jbeta segments. TCRdb independently ran MiXCR on the immunoSEQ multiplex PCR reads; one entry per CDR3 protein. Of fewer than 150,000 distinct CDR3 sequences detected, approximately 93% appear once; the ten largest clones hold about 0.087%. Trimming cost V 0 bases and J 9 bases, with 11 bases left between them. The CDR3 runs 13 residues. Germline V gene data show CDR1 as ENHRY and CDR2 as SYGVKD.

Material for sequencing was CD4+ T cells from PBMCs. The rearrangement joins TRBV10-3 to TRBJ1-2; D is ambiguous. This clonotype originated in a human donor with multiple sclerosis. This chain's CDR3 is CAISESTVNRYTF. CDR3 coding DNA: TGTGCCATCAGTGAGTCAACTGTAAATCGCTACACCTTC.